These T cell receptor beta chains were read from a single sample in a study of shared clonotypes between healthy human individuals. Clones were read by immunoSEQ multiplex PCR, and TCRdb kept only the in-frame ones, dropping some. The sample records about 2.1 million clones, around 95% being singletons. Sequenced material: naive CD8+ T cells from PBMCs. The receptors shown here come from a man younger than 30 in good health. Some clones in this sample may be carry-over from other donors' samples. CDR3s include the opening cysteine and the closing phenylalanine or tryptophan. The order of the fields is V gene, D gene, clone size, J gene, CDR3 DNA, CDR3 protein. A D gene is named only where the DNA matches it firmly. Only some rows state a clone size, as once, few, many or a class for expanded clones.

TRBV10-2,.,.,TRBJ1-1,TGCGCCAGCAGACCCGGGCGCAGGAGGGACACTGAAGCTTTCTTT,CASRPGRRRDTEAFF
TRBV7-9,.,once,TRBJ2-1,TGTGCCAGCAGCCTGGGGTTACAGCCGCAGCATGAGCAGTTCTTC,CASSLGLQPQHEQFF
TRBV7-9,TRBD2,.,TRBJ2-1,TGTGCCAGCAGCTCCCTTGTAGCGGGAGGGTTCAATGAGCAGTTCTTC,CASSSLVAGGFNEQFF
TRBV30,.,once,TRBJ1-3,TGTGCCTGGAGTGTAATGAGCAGATTCGGAAACACCATATATTTT,CAWSVMSRFGNTIYF
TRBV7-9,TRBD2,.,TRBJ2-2,TGTGCCAGCACCAAAATGGGAGGGGACGCGAACACCGGGGAGCTGTTTTTT,CASTKMGGDANTGELFF
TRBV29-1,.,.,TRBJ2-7,TGCAGCGTTGACAGGTGCTCCTACGAGCAGTACTTC,CSVDRCSYEQYF
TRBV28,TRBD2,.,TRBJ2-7,TGTGCCAGCAAGCCGGAAGCGGGAGCTTACGAGCAGTACTTC,CASKPEAGAYEQYF
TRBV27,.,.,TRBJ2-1,TGTGCCGCCGGTTTCTACAATGAGCAGTTCTTC,CAAGFYNEQFF
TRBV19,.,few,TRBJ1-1,TGTGCCAGTAGAATTTCCGGGATGGGCACTGAAGCTTTCTTT,CASRISGMGTEAFF
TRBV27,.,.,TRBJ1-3,TGTGCCAGCAGTTATCGAGGGCCGGGCTCTGGAAACACCATATATTTT,CASSYRGPGSGNTIYF
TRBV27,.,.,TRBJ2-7,TGTGCCAGCAGAAAGGACGGAAGAATCGAGCAGTACTTC,CASRKDGRIEQYF
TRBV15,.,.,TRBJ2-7,TGTGCCACCAGCAGAGATTTATACGAGCAGTACTTC,CATSRDLYEQYF
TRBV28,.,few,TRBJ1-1,TGTGCCAGCAGTTCTCGGACGGGTGGCGACACTGAAGCTTTCTTT,CASSSRTGGDTEAFF
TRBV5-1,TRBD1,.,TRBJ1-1,TGCGCCAGCAGCCCCAGACAGGGTATCTCTCCGACTGAAGCTTTCTTT,CASSPRQGISPTEAFF
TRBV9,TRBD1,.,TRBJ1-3,TGTGCCAGCAGCCTTCACCAAAAAACAGGGGGATCTGGAAACACCATATATTTT,CASSLHQKTGGSGNTIYF
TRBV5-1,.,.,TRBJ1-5,TGCGCCAGCAGCTTGGCTCCGTCGGAGCCCCAGCATTTT,CASSLAPSEPQHF
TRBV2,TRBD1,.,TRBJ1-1,TGTGCCAGCAGTGATGAGCGGACAGGGGGAAACACTGAAGCTTTCTTT,CASSDERTGGNTEAFF
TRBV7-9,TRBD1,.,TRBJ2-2,TGTGCCAGCAGCTTAGGTTGGGGACAGCTCTTTACCGGGGAGCTGTTTTTT,CASSLGWGQLFTGELFF
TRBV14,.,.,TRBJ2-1,TGTGCCAGCAGCCATCGACCGGGGAGCTCCTACAATGAGCAGTTCTTC,CASSHRPGSSYNEQFF
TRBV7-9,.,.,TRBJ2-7,TGTGCCAGCAGCTTAGTTCCTGGGTCCTACGAGCAGTACTTC,CASSLVPGSYEQYF
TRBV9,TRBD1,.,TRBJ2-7,TGTGCCAGCAGCGTAGTAACAGGGGACGAGCAGTACTTC,CASSVVTGDEQYF
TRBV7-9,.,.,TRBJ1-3,TGTGCCAGCAGCTCAACAGGGTACGTCGCCGGGATGATGGACACCATATATTTT,CASSSTGYVAGMMDTIYF
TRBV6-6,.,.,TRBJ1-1,TGTGCCAGCAGTATGACCATCGCCACTGAAGCTTTCTTT,CASSMTIATEAFF
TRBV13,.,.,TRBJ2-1,TGTGCCAGCAGCCCAACCCACAGCTCCTACAATGAGCAGTTCTTC,CASSPTHSSYNEQFF
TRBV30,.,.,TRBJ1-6,TGTGCCTGGAGGGAGGAGGCAGAGAGCTCCTATAATTCACCCCTCCACTTT,CAWREEAESSYNSPLHF
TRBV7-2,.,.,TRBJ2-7,TGTGCCAGCAGCTTACACGGGGACTGGTCGAACTACGAGCAGTACTTC,CASSLHGDWSNYEQYF
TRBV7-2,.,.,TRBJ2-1,TGTGCCAGCAGCCCGGGACCCTATGCCTACAATGAGCAGTTCTTC,CASSPGPYAYNEQFF
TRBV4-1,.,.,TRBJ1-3,TGCGCCAGCAGCCAAGATCGGTCCCGCTCTGGAAACACCATATATTTT,CASSQDRSRSGNTIYF
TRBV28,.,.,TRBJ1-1,TGTGCCAGCAGTCCACTACAGTTCTTGAACCCTGAAGCTTTCTTT,CASSPLQFLNPEAFF
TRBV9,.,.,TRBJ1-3,TGTGCCAGCAGCGTGGCCGGAAACTCTGGAAACACCATATATTTT,CASSVAGNSGNTIYF
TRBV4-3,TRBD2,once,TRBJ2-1,TGCGCCAGCAGCCAAGATCGACGGCTAGCGGCCTACAATGAGCAGTTCTTC,CASSQDRRLAAYNEQFF
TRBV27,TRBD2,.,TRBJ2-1,TGTGCCAGCACCGACGTCGGGGGGAATGAGCAGTTCTTC,CASTDVGGNEQFF
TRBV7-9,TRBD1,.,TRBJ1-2,TGTGCCAGCAGCATCGACAGGGGGCTGAATGGCTACACCTTC,CASSIDRGLNGYTF
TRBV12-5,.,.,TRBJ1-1,TGTGCTAGTGGTTTTCGGCCTAACACTGAAGCTTTCTTT,CASGFRPNTEAFF
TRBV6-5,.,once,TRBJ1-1,TGTGCCAGCAGTTACTCTAGCGGGGAGTTGGGCACTGAAGCTTTCTTT,CASSYSSGELGTEAFF
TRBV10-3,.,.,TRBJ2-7,TGTGCCACCCTGGACAGTGCCTACGAGCAGTACTTC,CATLDSAYEQYF
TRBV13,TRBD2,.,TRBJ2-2,TGTGCCAGCAGCGCAGGACGGGAGGGGACCGGGGAGCTGTTTTTT,CASSAGREGTGELFF
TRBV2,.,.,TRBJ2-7,TGTGCCAGCAGCGCGGGCCCGGCCGCTAACTACGAGCAGTACTTC,CASSAGPAANYEQYF
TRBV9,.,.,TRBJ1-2,TGTGCCAGCAGCGAGAGCCCTGGACAGCCCGCCACCTTC,CASSESPGQPATF
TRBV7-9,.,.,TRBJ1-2,TGTGCCAGCAGCGCAGGGGCCGGGTTTGAGGGCTACACCTTC,CASSAGAGFEGYTF
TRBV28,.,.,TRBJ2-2,TGTGCCAGCAGTTTCTATGGCATATCATACACCGGGGAGCTGTTTTTT,CASSFYGISYTGELFF
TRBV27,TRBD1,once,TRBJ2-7,TGTGCCAGCAGTACAGGGGGTTCCTACGAGCAGTACTTC,CASSTGGSYEQYF
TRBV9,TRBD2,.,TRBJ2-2,TGTGCCAGCAGCGTAGGACTAGCGGTATTCACCGGGGAGCTGTTTTTT,CASSVGLAVFTGELFF
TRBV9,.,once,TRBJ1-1,TGTGCCAGCAGCGTAATGTTGAACACTGAAGCTTTCTTT,CASSVMLNTEAFF
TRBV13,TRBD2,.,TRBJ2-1,TGTGCCAGCAGTCGCGCTAGCGGGAGGGCCGGGGAGCAGTTCTTC,CASSRASGRAGEQFF
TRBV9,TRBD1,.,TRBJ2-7,TGTGCCAGCAGCCCAAGGGACAGGGACCCTTTGGAGCAGTACTTC,CASSPRDRDPLEQYF
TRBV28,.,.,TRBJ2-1,TGTGCCAGCAGTCTCGCCCAGGGCCATGAGCAGTTCTTC,CASSLAQGHEQFF
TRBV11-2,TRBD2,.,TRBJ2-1,TGTGCCAGCAGCTTTCCGGGAGGACGGGGTGAGCAGTTCTTC,CASSFPGGRGEQFF
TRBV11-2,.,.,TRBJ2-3,TGTGCCAGCAGCTCGCGGGACCACGAGGCAGATACGCAGTATTTT,CASSSRDHEADTQYF
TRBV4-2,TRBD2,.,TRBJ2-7,TGTGCCAGCAGCCAAGTGCGAGATTCGGGACTAGCAAGAAAGTACTTC,CASSQVRDSGLARKYF
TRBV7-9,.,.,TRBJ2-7,TGTGCCAGCAGCCCGCGTATGAGACCTCTATACGAGCAGTACTTC,CASSPRMRPLYEQYF
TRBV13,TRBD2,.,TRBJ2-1,TGTGCCAGCAGCTTAGCGGGACTAGCGGACTACAATGAGCAGTTCTTC,CASSLAGLADYNEQFF